Shown below are 31 T cell receptor beta chains from a single sample sequenced in a study of Ad26.COV2.S vaccination and SARS-CoV-2 variants. The protocol was immunoSEQ multiplex PCR, while the TCRdb copy is restricted to in-frame clones and leaves out a portion. The sample holds some 190,000 clones, approximately 88% seen once. The sample in question was peripheral blood, obtained after recovery from COVID-19. Every receptor here comes from a human donor who had recovered from COVID-19.

The gene calls are TRBV30 and TRBJ2-3, with 12 bases lining up with TRBD2. The trim removed 4 bases at V and 5 bases at J, leaving 7 bases unmatched. CDR1 GTSNPN and CDR2 SVGIG come from the germline V gene (reference sequence). The CDR3 consists of 15 residues. CDR3 region: CAWNPSGGAGDTQYF. The DNA for the CDR3 is TGTGCCTGGAATCCTAGCGGGGGGGCTGGAGATACGCAGTATTTT.

The chain employs TRBV2 and TRBJ1-1; weak D call: TRBD1 (5 bases). This CDR3 has 12 residues. Trimming stripped 6 bases from V and 5 bases from J, with 10 bases between. Germline-derived CDR1 and CDR2 are SNHLY and FYNNEI. CDR3 region: CASRTAGTEAFF. The CDR3 region has the DNA TGTGCCAGCAGGACGGCAGGGACTGAAGCTTTCTTT.

V is TRBV7-9 and J is TRBJ1-6, with D hard to call. Germline V gene sequence: CDR1 SEHNR, CDR2 FQNEAQ (reference sequence). This CDR3 contains 13 residues. V lost 5 bases and J lost 13, with 15 bases in between. The DNA for the CDR3 is TGTGCCAGCAGCCAAATGGGGAAACAGCCCCTCCACTTT. It codes for CASSQMGKQPLHF.

This clone was seen just once. The chain employs TRBV27 and TRBJ2-7; 12 nucleotides match TRBD2. The CDR3 sequence is 17 residues long. V dropped 5 bases and J dropped 7; count of bases not matched to a gene: 15. Germline V gene data show CDR1 as MNHEY and CDR2 as SMNVEV (reference sequence). CDR3 amino acids: CASSPGLAGMVTGEQYF. The CDR3 DNA is TGTGCCAGCAGTCCCGGACTAGCGGGAATGGTGACGGGGGAGCAGTACTTC.

The chain carries TRBV11-2 and TRBJ1-4; D gene unclear. Between the trimmed V and J ends, which lost 5 bases and 3 bases, there was a span of 7 bases. The CDR3 sequence is 13 residues long. Germline V gives CDR1 SGHAT, CDR2 FQNNGV. The CDR3 DNA follows: TGTGCCAGCAGCCTCTGGTCTAATGAAAAACTGTTTTTT. This encodes CASSLWSNEKLFF.

The J gene is TRBJ2-1, the V gene TRBV5-4, with a tentative D call TRBD2 (6 bases). From germline, CDR1 is SGHNT and CDR2 YYREEE (reference sequence). V was cut by 7 bases and J by 5 bases, with 10 bases left in between. CDR3 length: 12 residues. CDR3 sequence reads: CASSGLNNEQFF. Here the CDR3 DNA reads TGTGCCAGCTCGGGACTGAACAATGAGCAGTTCTTC. Complete variable domain (other parts from reference TRBV5-4 and TRBJ2-1): ETGVTQSPTHLIKTRGQQVTLRCSSQSGHNTVSWYQQALGQGPQFIFQYYREEENGRGNFPPRFSGLQFPNYSSELNVNALELDDSALYLCASSGLNNEQFFGPGTRLTVL.

J is TRBJ2-1 and V is TRBV19; weak D call: TRBD1 (6 bases). V lost 4 bases to trimming and J lost 1 base, with 14 bases between them. The CDR3 contains 16 residues. Looked up from germline, CDR1 is LNHDA and CDR2 is SQIVND (reference sequence). CDR3 protein: CASSSPWTESYNEQFF. In DNA form, the CDR3 reads TGTGCCAGTAGTAGCCCATGGACAGAGTCCTACAATGAGCAGTTCTTC.

CDR3 nucleotides: TGTGCCAGCAGCGTAGATGGGGGCTCAACAGATACGCAGTATTTT. As protein: CASSVDGGSTDTQYF. V usage is TRBV9 and J usage is TRBJ2-3; perhaps TRBD1 as D (6 bases). The CDR3 is 15 residues long. V lost 0 bases and J lost 3, with 11 bases in between. Germline V gene data show CDR1 as SGDLS and CDR2 as YYNGEE.

CDR3 loop: CASSREGGRYEQYF. The CDR3, as DNA: TGTGCCAGCTCGCGCGAGGGGGGCCGCTACGAGCAGTACTTC. The chain uses TRBV25-1 and TRBJ2-7, with D possibly called TRBD1 or TRBD2 (6 bases each). Trimming pared 8 bases from V and 3 bases from J, leaving 17 bases between. Germline V gene data show CDR1 as MGHDK and CDR2 as SYGVNS. This CDR3 spans 14 amino acids.

This chain uses TRBV5-8 with TRBJ1-2, with D maybe TRBD1 (5 bases). The CDR3 extends over 13 amino acids. The V end was cut by 4 bases, the J end by 4 bases, with 11 bases between. Germline CDR1 reads SGHTS; CDR2 reads YDEGEE. CDR3 sequence (DNA): TGTGCCAGCAGCCCTGACAGATCCTATGGCTACACCTTC. Translation gives CASSPDRSYGYTF.

The chain is built from TRBV3-1 (or the pseudogene TRBV3-2) and TRBJ2-7, with 10 bases matching TRBD1. The CDR3 is 14 residues long. CDR1 LGHDT and CDR2 YNNKEL come from the germline V gene (reference sequence). V lost 6 bases to trimming and J lost 7 bases; unmatched junction nucleotides: 9. Written as DNA, the CDR3 is TGTGCCAGCAGTCGGCGGGACAGGGGATGGGAGCAGTACTTC. Encoded protein: CASSRRDRGWEQYF.

This rearrangement joins TRBV3-1 (or the pseudogene TRBV3-2) to TRBJ2-7; 7 bases are a match to TRBD1. This CDR3 region has 16 residues. Unmatched junction bases numbered 8, after V lost 0 bases and J lost 3 bases. Germline lookup yields CDR1 LGHDT and CDR2 YNNKEL (reference sequence). Here the CDR3 DNA reads TGTGCCAGCAGCCAAGATGACCCCTGGGACAGCTACGAGCAGTACTTC. Its protein product is CASSQDDPWDSYEQYF.

This chain joins TRBV18 and TRBJ1-4, with 10 bases matching TRBD1. The CDR3 is 15 residues long. The V gene's germline CDR1 is KGHSH and CDR2 LQKENI. The junction had 3 bases not matched to a gene; V was cut back by 0 bases and J by 8 bases. CDR3 bases: TGTGCCAGCTCACCACCGGACAGGGGGAACGAAAAACTGTTTTTT. Translated: CASSPPDRGNEKLFF.

The chain uses TRBV2 and TRBJ2-7, with D uncertain. The CDR3 spans 13 residues. Deletions cut 4 bases from V and 2 bases from J, with 9 bases between. Germline CDR1 is SNHLY and CDR2 is FYNNEI. CDR3 in amino acids: CASSVEETYEQYF. CDR3 nucleotides: TGTGCCAGCAGTGTCGAGGAAACCTACGAGCAGTACTTC.

The chain uses TRBV6-1 and TRBJ1-1; D call uncertain. Trimming took 4 bases from V and 0 from J, leaving 15 bases between them. The length of the CDR3 is 16 residues. CDR1 MNHNS and CDR2 SASEGT come from the germline V gene. The CDR3 protein is CASSATWGAMNTEAFF. The CDR3, as DNA: TGTGCCAGCAGTGCCACTTGGGGAGCTATGAACACTGAAGCTTTCTTT.

The rearrangement links TRBV30 to TRBJ1-1; D gene ambiguous. V was clipped by 3 bases and J by 0 bases, with 8 bases between them. The CDR3 spans 13 residues. The germline V gene encodes CDR1 GTSNPN and CDR2 SVGIG (reference sequence). The CDR3 loop is CAWRLQLNTEAFF. The CDR3 DNA reads TGTGCCTGGAGACTACAGTTGAACACTGAAGCTTTCTTT. Using reference TRBV30 and TRBJ1-1 for the parts outside the CDR3, the full variable domain is SQTIHQWPATLVQPVGSPLSLECTVEGTSNPNLYWYRQAAGRGLQLLFYSVGIGQISSEVPQNLSASRPQDRQFILSSKKLLLSDSGFYLCAWRLQLNTEAFFGQGTRLTVV.

This chain joins TRBV27 and TRBJ1-1, with TRBD1 matching 8 bases. Losses at the gene ends were 6 bases for V and 4 bases for J; bases not matched to a gene: 7. This CDR3 spans 14 amino acids. Germline CDR1 MNHEY, CDR2 SMNVEV (reference sequence). The CDR3 reads CASRSGGVLTEAFF. In DNA form, the CDR3 reads TGTGCCAGCAGATCAGGGGGCGTGCTCACTGAAGCTTTCTTT.

The V gene is TRBV7-3, the J gene TRBJ2-7, with TRBD2 matching over 10 bases. This CDR3 contains 17 residues. Germline assignment: CDR1 SGHTA and CDR2 FQGTGA. V shed 4 bases and J 4 bases; nucleotides not matched to a gene: 13. CDR3 DNA sequence: TGTGCCAGCAGCTCGACGTTAAAGCGGGAGGGCCTATACGAGCAGTACTTC. It translates to CASSSTLKREGLYEQYF.

This clone has more than one count but fewer than ten. The V call is TRBV25-1, the J call TRBJ2-7; TRBD2 might be the D (5 bases). The germline V gene encodes CDR1 MGHDK and CDR2 SYGVNS. Trimming removed 7 bases from V and 7 bases from J, with 14 bases in between. The length of the CDR3 is 12 residues. This CDR3 reads CASNTPGGEQYF. CDR3 coding DNA: TGTGCCAGCAACACCCCAGGCGGGGAGCAGTACTTC.

The chain recombines TRBV12-5 with TRBJ2-7; D possibly uses TRBD1 or TRBD2 (5 bases each). Deletions cut 5 bases from V and 4 bases from J, with 9 bases between. The CDR3 sequence is 12 residues long. Germline V CDR1 and CDR2: LGHNT, FRNRAP. DNA of the CDR3: TGTGCTAGTGGTAAGGGGAGATACGAGCAGTACTTC. This sequence encodes CASGKGRYEQYF.

The gene calls are TRBV4-1 and TRBJ2-5; D may be TRBD1 or TRBD2 (5 bases each). The CDR3 spans 19 residues. Germline CDR1 reads MGHRA; CDR2 reads YSYEKL. V was clipped by 2 bases and J by 3 bases, with 25 bases between them. The CDR3 nucleotides read TGCGCCAGCAGCCAACTTAAAAGGGGACGAGGGTCCTTGGAAGAGACCCAGTACTTC. Its protein is CASSQLKRGRGSLEETQYF.

This clone was found once. The rearrangement links TRBV9 to TRBJ2-1; the match to TRBD2 covers 10 bases. The CDR3 is made up of 17 amino acids. Per the germline V gene, CDR1 is SGDLS and CDR2 is YYNGEE. V was clipped by 2 bases and J by 2 bases; unmatched bases: 7. The CDR3 coding sequence is TGTGCCAGCAGCGTGTACTCTAGCGGGAGCACCTACAATGAGCAGTTCTTC. Amino acids: CASSVYSSGSTYNEQFF.

This chain connects TRBV27 to TRBJ2-7, with TRBD1 matching over 8 bases. The CDR3 has 14 amino acids. The V gene end was trimmed by 2 bases and the J gene end by 6 bases; junction bases not matched to a gene: 6. Germline CDR1 and CDR2: MNHEY and SMNVEV (reference sequence). The CDR3: CASSLHQGASEQYF. CDR3 bases: TGTGCCAGCAGTTTACACCAGGGGGCTAGCGAGCAGTACTTC.

The chain recombines TRBV21-1 with TRBJ2-6; the table's D call, TRBD2, has no DNA check behind it. TRBV21-1 is a pseudogene segment. CDR3 length equals 15 residues. The CDR3 DNA reads TGTGCCAGCAGCCTAGGGAGCTCTGGGGCCAACGTCCTGACTTTC. This gives the protein CASSLGSSGANVLTF.

This sequence joins TRBV3-1 (or the pseudogene TRBV3-2) and TRBJ2-1; D is perhaps TRBD1 or TRBD2 (5 bases each). The length of the CDR3 is 14 residues. Trimming left V 5 bases short and J 4 bases short, with 12 bases between. Germline V lookup: CDR1 LGHDT, CDR2 YNNKEL (reference sequence). CDR3 loop: CASSFRDQYNEQFF. CDR3 sequence (DNA): TGTGCCAGCAGCTTCCGGGACCAATACAATGAGCAGTTCTTC.

This clone has just one count. V gene TRBV3-1 (or the pseudogene TRBV3-2) combines with J gene TRBJ1-3, with unresolved D. The germline V gene encodes CDR1 LGHDT and CDR2 YNNKEL (reference sequence). The length of the CDR3 is 13 residues. The V gene lost 3 bases and the J gene lost 6 bases, with 9 bases spanning the gap. CDR3 residues: CASSQGISNTIYF. DNA for the CDR3: TGTGCCAGCAGCCAGGGGATATCAAACACCATATATTTT.

The sample holds one count of this clone. The DNA of the CDR3 is TGTGCCAGCAGCTTGGATAGCGGGGGCCACAATGAGCAGTTCTTC. It specifies CASSLDSGGHNEQFF. The chain is built from TRBV5-4 and TRBJ2-1; the match to TRBD2 covers 9 bases. This CDR3 has 15 amino acids. Germline V lookup: CDR1 SGHNT, CDR2 YYREEE (reference sequence). V lost 0 bases and J lost 5; bases outside the gene matches: 3.

The rearrangement joins TRBV7-9 to TRBJ2-6, with TRBD1 matching over 8 bases. The CDR3 extends over 17 amino acids. Germline CDR1 SEHNR, CDR2 FQNEAQ (reference sequence). After removal of 1 base from V and 2 bases from J, the junction contained 4 bases not matched to a gene. This chain's CDR3 is CASSLGVDRAGANVLTF. Here the CDR3 DNA reads TGTGCCAGCAGCTTAGGTGTGGACAGGGCTGGGGCCAACGTCCTGACTTTC.

There are a few counts of this clone. This rearrangement joins TRBV5-6 to TRBJ2-2; no clear D gene. The CDR3 is made up of 11 amino acids. V lost 0 bases and J lost 6, with 0 bases in between. CDR1 and CDR2 (germline): SGHDT, YYEEEE. The CDR3 sequence is CASSLAGELFF. In DNA form, the CDR3 reads TGTGCCAGCAGCTTGGCCGGGGAGCTGTTTTTT.

The rearrangement uses TRBV20-1 and TRBJ2-7, with D perhaps being TRBD1 or TRBD2 (6 bases each). Trimming left V 7 bases short and J 3 bases short, with 10 bases between. Germline lookup yields CDR1 DFQATT and CDR2 SNEGSKA (reference sequence). CDR3 length: 11 amino acids. The CDR3 DNA reads TGCAGTGTCAAGGGGGGCTACGAGCAGTACTTC. It encodes CSVKGGYEQYF.

The V call is TRBV11-2, the J call TRBJ2-1; 11 nucleotides agree with TRBD2. Germline V gives CDR1 SGHAT, CDR2 FQNNGV. Trimming cost V 5 bases and J 5 bases; bases outside gene matches: 5. CDR3 length: 15 amino acids. CDR3: CASSLAGGYDNEQFF. The CDR3 DNA reads TGTGCCAGCAGCCTAGCGGGAGGTTACGACAATGAGCAGTTCTTC.